This T cell receptor beta chain was observed in a study of blood T cell repertoires in COVID-19. Across the whole study: COVID-19 samples, acute and convalescent, were from the United States, Italy and Spain.

V lost 6 bases, J lost 8 bases, and 14 bases lay in between. The CDR3 totals 13 residues. CDR1 is SNHLY, CDR2 FYNNEI, per germline. Enrollees, roughly 18 to 90 years old, lived in around 23 US areas. Only in-frame clones appear in the TCRdb table, and some are missing; sequencing was by immunoSEQ multiplex PCR. The data show about 330,000 clones, with over 75% seen just once and 5.3% held by the top ten. The chain recombines TRBV2 with TRBJ2-1; a weak D match, TRBD2 (7 bases). Sequences were obtained from PBMCs or T cells enriched from blood (not recorded which). The clonotype was recovered from a young woman who had recovered from COVID-19. CDR3: CASRGGLADEQFF. The CDR3 region has the DNA TGTGCCAGCAGGGGGGGGCTAGCCGATGAGCAGTTCTTC.